The 26 T cell receptor beta chains reported below all come from one sample, sequenced in a study of vaccination and CD4 T cells after COVID-19. Cultured CD4+ T cell DNA was sequenced using the Oncomine TCR Beta short-read assay. TCRdb reprocessed the PCR reads via MiXCR and lists one record per CDR3 protein. The sample includes roughly 17,000 distinct CDR3 sequences, roughly 40% seen only once; the top ten take roughly 8.4%. Treatment here: approximately 10-day PBMC culture with coronavirus spike peptide pools or control peptides (ViraFEST assay). These receptors are not linked to any known antigen. The material sequenced was CD4+ T cells from blood, cultured in vitro. These receptors all stem from a human donor who had recovered from COVID-19.

The chain carries TRBV6-5 and TRBJ1-2; TRBD1 is a possible D gene (5 bases). Germline CDR1 MNHEY, CDR2 SVGAGI. Trimming cost V 2 bases and J 7 bases, with 11 bases left between them. CDR3 length: 13 amino acids. The CDR3, as DNA: TGTGCCAGCAGTTACGGAGGGGATCCTGGCTACACCTTC. This translates into CASSYGGDPGYTF.

This clonotype was observed a handful of times. The rearrangement uses TRBV7-2 and TRBJ2-1; 13 nucleotides match TRBD2. The CDR3 has 17 residues. J lost 1 base, V lost 3 bases, and 3 bases had no gene match. Per the germline V gene, CDR1 is SGHTA and CDR2 is FQGNSA. CDR3: CASSFTSGGGSYNEQFF. The CDR3 nucleotides are TGTGCCAGCAGCTTTACTAGCGGGGGGGGTTCCTACAATGAGCAGTTCTTC.

A few counts support this clonotype. The CDR3 DNA reads TGTGCCAGCAGCTTAAGGCAGGGTGATGAAAAACTGTTTTTT. Translation gives CASSLRQGDEKLFF. The V and J genes are TRBV5-4 and TRBJ1-4, with D possibly TRBD1 on 5 matching bases. With 2 bases removed from V and 6 bases from J, the gap between germline ends came to 11 bases. Germline CDR1 SGHNT, CDR2 YYREEE (reference sequence). The CDR3 contains 14 residues.

The chain couples TRBV11-1 to TRBJ2-5, with D possibly matching TRBD1 (5 bases). V gave up 5 bases and J gave up 4 bases, with 14 bases separating them. This CDR3 region has 14 residues. Germline V gene sequence: CDR1 SGHAT, CDR2 FQDESV (reference sequence). The CDR3 here is CASSPRQTIETQYF. CDR3 bases: TGTGCCAGCAGCCCGAGACAGACCATAGAGACCCAGTACTTC.

This clonotype was seen a handful of times. V and J are TRBV7-8 and TRBJ2-5, with D possibly being TRBD1 or TRBD2 (6 bases each). V shed 2 bases and J shed 2 bases, with 24 bases lying between them. CDR3 length equals 19 residues. The germline CDR1 and CDR2 sequences are SGHVS and FQNEAQ. This CDR3 reads CASSLSVGGAAGGQETQYF. The CDR3 coding sequence is TGTGCCAGCAGCTTAAGTGTGGGGGGCGCGGCGGGTGGGCAAGAGACCCAGTACTTC.

The chain carries TRBV6-1 and TRBJ2-7; possible D gene TRBD2, 5 bases. The CDR3 length is 15 residues. CDR1 is MNHNS, CDR2 SASEGT, per germline. V was cut by 6 bases and J by 0 bases, with 15 bases left in between. The DNA of the CDR3 is TGTGCCAGCAGACGAATGAGCCGGGGCTCCTACGAGCAGTACTTC. Translating gives CASRRMSRGSYEQYF.

The chain employs TRBV20-1 and TRBJ2-2; a weak D match, TRBD1 (5 bases). V lost 6 bases and J 0 bases, leaving 14 bases between the germline ends. The germline V gene has CDR1 DFQATT and CDR2 SNEGSKA (reference sequence). The CDR3 is made up of 15 amino acids. Written as DNA, the CDR3 is TGCAGTGCCAAAACAGGTTTCGCGAACACCGGGGAGCTGTTTTTT. Protein: CSAKTGFANTGELFF.

This clonotype was seen more than once but under ten times. The gene calls are TRBV10-3 and TRBJ1-4; D remains ambiguous. Germline V lookup: CDR1 ENHRY, CDR2 SYGVKD. The V end lost 0 bases, the J end lost 0 bases, and 5 bases lay between the germline ends. The length of the CDR3 is 15 residues. This CDR3 reads CAISESKATNEKLFF. The DNA for the CDR3 is TGTGCCATCAGTGAGTCGAAAGCAACTAATGAAAAACTGTTTTTT.

This clonotype has just a few counts. The V call is TRBV20-1, the J call TRBJ2-1; possible D gene TRBD2, 5 bases. The CDR3 consists of 13 residues. Germline V CDR1 and CDR2: DFQATT, SNEGSKA (reference sequence). V lost 6 bases, J lost 4 bases, and 13 bases lay in between. In DNA form, the CDR3 reads TGCAGTGCAGAGGACTCTAGTTACAATGAGCAGTTCTTC. It translates to CSAEDSSYNEQFF.

The chain employs TRBV14 and TRBJ1-1, with 7 positions matching TRBD1. CDR1 is SGHDN, CDR2 FVKESK, per germline. The CDR3 runs 12 residues. Trimming took 5 bases from V and 4 from J; bases not matched to a gene: 1. CDR3 sequence (DNA): TGTGCCAGCAGCAGGGACAGCACTGAAGCTTTCTTT. Its protein product is CASSRDSTEAFF.

There are a few counts of this clonotype. The rearrangement links TRBV20-1 to TRBJ1-5; D not resolved. Trimming cost V 1 base and J 1 base, with 11 bases left between them. Germline CDR1 DFQATT, CDR2 SNEGSKA (reference sequence). The CDR3 has 15 residues. CDR3 protein: CSARVGSASNQPQHF. The CDR3 region has the DNA TGCAGTGCTAGAGTGGGTTCGGCAAGCAATCAGCCCCAGCATTTT.

The rearrangement uses TRBV7-3 and TRBJ2-5, with a possible D match to TRBD1 (5 bases). The CDR3 spans 16 residues. V was clipped by 2 bases and J by 4 bases, with 17 bases between them. Germline assignment: CDR1 SGHTA and CDR2 FQGTGA. The CDR3 sequence: CASSLLGSQGTETQYF. Written as DNA, the CDR3 is TGTGCCAGCAGCTTACTCGGTTCCCAGGGTACAGAGACCCAGTACTTC. Full variable domain (remainder filled in from reference TRBV7-3 and TRBJ2-5): GAGVSQTPSNKVTEKGKYVELRCDPISGHTALYWYRQSLGQGPEFLIYFQGTGAADDSGLPNDRFFAVRPEGSVSTLKIQRTERGDSAVYLCASSLLGSQGTETQYFGPGTRLLVL.

This chain joins TRBV30 and TRBJ2-5; TRBD1 or TRBD2 may be the D gene (6 bases each). V lost 0 bases and J 5 bases, leaving 13 bases between the germline ends. The CDR3 runs 14 residues. Germline loops: CDR1 GTSNPN, CDR2 SVGIG (reference sequence). CDR3 sequence (DNA): TGTGCCTGGAGTGTACGGGGGCGAGGGGAGACCCAGTACTTC. This translates into CAWSVRGRGETQYF. Full variable domain (missing parts from reference TRBV30 and TRBJ2-5): SQTIHQWPATLVQPVGSPLSLECTVEGTSNPNLYWYRQAAGRGLQLLFYSVGIGQISSEVPQNLSASRPQDRQFILSSKKLLLSDSGFYLCAWSVRGRGETQYFGPGTRLLVL.

This clonotype was recorded a few times. The DNA for the CDR3 is TGTGCCAGCAGTAAAACCCGAGGACTAGCGGGAAACGAGCAGTACTTC. Its protein product is CASSKTRGLAGNEQYF. The rearrangement links TRBV28 to TRBJ2-7; 12 positions agree with TRBD2. The CDR3 totals 16 residues. J gave up 5 bases and V 5 bases, and 10 bases lay outside the gene matches. The V gene's germline CDR1 is MDHEN and CDR2 SYDVKM.

This chain uses TRBV20-1 with TRBJ2-1; 14 bases map to TRBD2. V was clipped by 0 bases and J by 8 bases; unmatched bases: 9. Germline CDR1 and CDR2: DFQATT and SNEGSKA (reference sequence). This CDR3 comprises 17 residues. CDR3 in amino acids: CSARDPGGLAGVHEQFF. Here the CDR3 DNA reads TGCAGTGCTAGAGATCCAGGGGGACTAGCGGGAGTCCATGAGCAGTTCTTC.

This clonotype was observed a handful of times. The chain joins TRBV7-2 to TRBJ1-1; a possible D gene is TRBD1 (6 bases). The CDR3 covers 14 residues. Germline-derived CDR1 and CDR2 are SGHTA and FQGNSA. V lost 1 base, J lost 8 bases, and 14 bases lay in between. In nucleotides, the CDR3 is TGTGCCAGCAGCTTAGGGTTGACAGGATCCGAAGCTTTCTTT. Its protein product is CASSLGLTGSEAFF.

This clonotype turned up a few times. This chain connects TRBV30 to TRBJ1-1; D gene unclear. The germline V gene encodes CDR1 GTSNPN and CDR2 SVGIG (reference sequence). The CDR3 length is 14 residues. V lost 3 bases and J 3 bases, leaving 14 bases between the germline ends. In nucleotides, the CDR3 is TGTGCCTGGAGCGCAGAATTTAGGTACACTGAAGCTTTCTTT. It yields the protein CAWSAEFRYTEAFF.

This clonotype was picked up a small number of times. CDR3 amino acids: CSAREAGTGANTEAFF. As DNA, the CDR3 is TGCAGTGCTAGAGAGGCCGGGACAGGGGCCAACACTGAAGCTTTCTTT. This sequence joins TRBV20-1 and TRBJ1-1, with 10 positions matching TRBD1. The V segment lost 0 bases and the J segment 2 bases; nucleotides outside the gene matches: 6. The CDR3 is made up of 16 amino acids. CDR1 and CDR2 from the germline V gene are DFQATT and SNEGSKA (reference sequence).

This sequence joins TRBV20-1 and TRBJ2-1; D call uncertain. The length of the CDR3 is 14 residues. The germline V gene has CDR1 DFQATT and CDR2 SNEGSKA (reference sequence). Trimming removed 4 bases from V and 0 bases from J, with 10 bases in between. The CDR3 loop is CSAIDPSSYNEQFF. The CDR3, as DNA: TGCAGTGCTATTGATCCTAGCTCCTACAATGAGCAGTTCTTC.

DNA for the CDR3: TGTGCCAGCAGCTCACAGGGGTACGAGCAGTACTTC. Protein sequence: CASSSQGYEQYF. V gene TRBV14 combines with J gene TRBJ2-7; 7 bases align to TRBD1. CDR1 is SGHDN and CDR2 is FVKESK in the germline V gene. J gave up 4 bases and V 5 bases, and 2 bases lay outside the gene matches. The CDR3 is 12 amino acids.

This clonotype was seen only a few times. The chain carries TRBV7-8 and TRBJ1-4, with TRBD1 matching 8 bases. Germline CDR1 is SGHVS and CDR2 is FQNEAQ. The trim removed 3 bases at V and 7 bases at J, leaving 4 bases unmatched. This CDR3 has 14 amino acids. CDR3 nucleotide sequence: TGTGCCAGCAGCTTCCGGACAGGGCGTGAAAAACTGTTTTTT. Translated, it gives CASSFRTGREKLFF.

This clonotype was observed a few times. The rearrangement uses TRBV27 and TRBJ1-2; tentative D call: TRBD1 (5 bases). The CDR3 runs to 15 residues. Trimming stripped 2 bases from V and 0 bases from J, with 10 bases between. Germline V CDR1 and CDR2: MNHEY, SMNVEV (reference sequence). The CDR3 protein is CASSLRQPSNYGYTF. The DNA for the CDR3 is TGTGCCAGCAGTTTAAGACAGCCATCTAACTATGGCTACACCTTC.

The rearrangement links TRBV2 to TRBJ2-3; 10 bases agree with TRBD2. There are 14 residues in the CDR3. CDR1 and CDR2 from the germline V gene are SNHLY and FYNNEI. In nucleotides, the CDR3 is TGTGACGGCCTCAGGCTAGCGGGAGCAGATACGCAGTATTTT. Its protein product is CDGLRLAGADTQYF. The complete variable domain, with remaining parts taken from reference TRBV2 and TRBJ2-3, reads EPEVTQTPSHQVTQMGQEVILRCVPISNHLYFYWYRQILGQKVEFLVSFYNNEISEKSEIFDDQFSVERPDGSNFTLKIRSTKLEDSAMYFCDGLRLAGADTQYFGPGTRLTVL.

This chain uses TRBV20-1 with TRBJ2-7; D gene ambiguous. V was pared by 3 bases and J by 10 bases, with 19 bases between. Per the germline V gene, CDR1 is DFQATT and CDR2 is SNEGSKA (reference sequence). This CDR3 is 13 amino acids long. The CDR3 region has the DNA TGCAGTGCTAGTCAGGATATCACTCTGTCCCAGTACTTC. This sequence encodes CSASQDITLSQYF.

Only a few counts were recorded for this clonotype. The chain joins TRBV19 to TRBJ1-5; TRBD1 is a possible D gene (5 bases). The length of the CDR3 is 12 residues. Trimming removed 8 bases at V and 5 bases at J, with 10 bases between. Germline values: CDR1 LNHDA, CDR2 SQIVND (reference sequence). CDR3 in amino acids: CASGQNDQPQHF. CDR3 DNA sequence: TGTGCCAGTGGACAAAATGATCAGCCCCAGCATTTT.

The V call is TRBV4-1, the J call TRBJ1-5; the D is unclear. CDR3 length: 15 amino acids. The germline CDR1 and CDR2 sequences are MGHRA and YSYEKL. The V and J ends lost 3 bases and 2 bases respectively, with 11 bases between them. The CDR3 region is CASSHSAFRNQPQHF. DNA of the CDR3: TGCGCCAGCAGCCACAGTGCTTTTCGCAATCAGCCCCAGCATTTT.